Listed below are T cell receptor beta chains from one sample, sequenced in a study of OX40 agonist ivuxolimab in advanced cancers. TCRdb's table, derived via immunoSEQ multiplex PCR, lists solely in-frame clones and lacks some. This table has under 80,000 clones, more than 75% appearing once. The sequences come from CD4+ or CD8+ T cells sorted from blood, collected in a trial of the OX40 agonist ivuxolimab. The receptors originated from an adult with an advanced solid tumor such as melanoma, head and neck, liver or kidney cancer. Each CDR3 is given without its conserved first and last residue.

ASSLLREQAKNIQY 14 TRBV28
ASSLTGTAGSYEQY 14 TRBV5-1
ASSPGTSGRTDTQY 14 TRBV7-3
ASTLPRAEDTQY 12 TRBV7-9
AWSLASGNTIY 11 TRBV30
ASIGGRLGEQY 11 TRBV6-5
ASSGSGTSGGYEQF 14 TRBV6-6
ASSDTSRGGATNEKLF 16 TRBV6-4
ASSESGVQETQY 12 TRBV2
ASRAQGSQY 9 TRBV2
ASSLGRHYEQY 11 TRBV27
ASSPWTEHYTEAF 13 TRBV5-1
ASSQAGSSGNTIY 13 TRBV4-2
ASSFNEQF 8 TRBV7-9
ASSIASGFGYEQY 13 TRBV19
ASTSDRGADPGELF 14 TRBV5-6
ASSARNGDRTSTDTQY 16 TRBV9
AISGTSGVQETQY 13 TRBV10-3
ASSPGTGGPNTGELF 15 TRBV5-8
ASSPTDSFNEKLF 13 TRBV5-6
ASSHIRWQY 9 TRBV6-1
ASSGDRTSSYNEQF 14 TRBV6-1
ASSQGAGAKNIQY 13 TRBV6-5
ASSHQGLAYNEQF 13 TRBV14
ASSDFRSGRDTQY 13 TRBV6-1
ASETGGQPQH 10 TRBV19
ASSPPAGAPEIDQPQH 16 TRBV21-1
ASSLSYEQY 9 TRBV7-2
ASSPGQGDEQY 11 TRBV5-1
ASSISNGRNTEAF 13 TRBV19
ASSGKLAGVSDTQY 14 TRBV6-1
ASSEANQPQH 10 TRBV2
ASSEATGDRETQY 13 TRBV6-1
AWSVGPKVNTEAF 13 TRBV30
ASSQDETSPETQY 13 TRBV4-3
ASSLGQGGAYGYT 13 TRBV5-8
ASSWALWTGYT 11 TRBV28
ASSLGGQGNGYT 12 TRBV5-5
ASSIPNTGELF 11 TRBV28
ASRQWRANEKLF 12 TRBV5-6
ASSESSYEQY 10 TRBV6-1
ASSEGRGLDEQF 12 TRBV10-2
SVGTGTPGELF 11 TRBV29-1
AISESRGPYEQY 12 TRBV10-3
ASSLDALYNEQF 12 TRBV11-3
ASSQTVSGANVLT 13 TRBV5-5
ASSLRAGGNYGYT 13 TRBV27
ASSPRTGTGELF 12 TRBV27
SAQAANQPQH 10 TRBV29-1
ASSTQSLTTEAF 12 TRBV19
ASSHLYQSDTQY 12 TRBV4-1
ASSEDNHNEQF 11 TRBV6-1